This T cell receptor (beta chain) derives from a study of blood T cell repertoires in COVID-19. Study-level information: Acute and convalescent COVID-19 specimens originated in the United States, Italy and Spain. T cells, B-cell-depleted T cells, or PBMCs supplied cDNA or gDNA.

As originally analysed: Counts of nucleated cells, estimated from reference gene primer amplification, were obtained. The method was immunoSEQ multiplex PCR; TCRdb's version includes in-frame clones alone and lacks a portion of them. V, J and clone size reflect that table, while D and trimming were determined from the DNA. The sample lists about 180,000 clones, about 91% occurring once. This sequence was found in a woman younger than 45 with acute or convalescent COVID-19. Sequenced material: peripheral blood.

The CDR3 DNA sequence: TGTGCCAGCAGCTTCCTCGACGGGAACGAGCAGTACTTC. Translated: CASSFLDGNEQYF. The J gene is TRBJ2-7, the V gene TRBV7-8, with D perhaps matching TRBD2 (5 bases). CDR3 length: 13 amino acids. With 3 bases removed from V and 5 bases from J, the gap between germline ends came to 11 bases. CDR1 and CDR2 (germline): SGHVS, FQNEAQ.